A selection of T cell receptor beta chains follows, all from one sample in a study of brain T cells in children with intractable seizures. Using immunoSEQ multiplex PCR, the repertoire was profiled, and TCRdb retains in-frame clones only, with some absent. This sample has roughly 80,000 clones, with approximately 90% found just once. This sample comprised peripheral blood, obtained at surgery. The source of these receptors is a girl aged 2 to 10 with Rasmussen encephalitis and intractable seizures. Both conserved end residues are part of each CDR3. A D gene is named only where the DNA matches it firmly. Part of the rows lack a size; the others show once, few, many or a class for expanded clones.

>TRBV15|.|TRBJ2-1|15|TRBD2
CATSRAAGGFNEQFF
TGTGCCACCAGCAGAGCAGCGGGAGGGTTCAATGAGCAGTTCTTC
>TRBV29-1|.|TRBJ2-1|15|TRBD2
CSVEPRLAGRNEQFF
TGCAGCGTTGAACCGCGGCTAGCGGGACGGAATGAGCAGTTCTTC
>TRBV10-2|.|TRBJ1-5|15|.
CASRVDHFSNQPQHF
TGCGCCAGCAGGGTGGACCACTTTAGCAATCAGCCCCAGCATTTT
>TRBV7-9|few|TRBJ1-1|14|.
CASSLLPRDTEAFF
TGTGCCAGCAGCTTACTCCCGCGCGACACTGAAGCTTTCTTT
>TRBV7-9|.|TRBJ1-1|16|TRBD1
CASSLNRDRGNTEAFF
TGTGCCAGCAGCTTAAATCGGGACAGGGGGAACACTGAAGCTTTCTTT
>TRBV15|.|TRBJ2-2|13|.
CATSTRDTGELFF
TGTGCCACCAGCACCCGGGACACCGGGGAGCTGTTTTTT
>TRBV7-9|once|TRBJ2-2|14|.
CASEGGNRTGELFF
TGTGCCAGCGAAGGCGGTAACAGGACCGGGGAGCTGTTTTTT
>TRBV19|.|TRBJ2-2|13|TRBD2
CASSGEGTGELFF
TGTGCCAGTAGTGGGGAGGGCACCGGGGAGCTGTTTTTT
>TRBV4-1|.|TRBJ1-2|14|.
CASSREGETYGYTF
TGCGCCAGCAGCCGTGAAGGCGAAACTTATGGCTACACCTTC
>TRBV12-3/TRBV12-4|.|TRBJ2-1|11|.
CASRGTLEQFF
TGTGCCAGCAGGGGGACTCTCGAGCAGTTCTTC
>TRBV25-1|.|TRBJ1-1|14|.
CASSPRGASTEAFF
TGTGCCAGCTCCCCCAGGGGCGCCAGCACTGAAGCTTTCTTT
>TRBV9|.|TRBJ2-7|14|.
CASSVGTEGYEQYF
TGTGCCAGCAGCGTAGGGACAGAAGGCTACGAGCAGTACTTC
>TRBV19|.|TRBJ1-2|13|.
CASSATGSYGYTF
TGTGCCAGTAGTGCCACAGGGTCCTATGGCTACACCTTC
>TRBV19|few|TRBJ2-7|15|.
CASSIYGGNSYEQYF
TGTGCCAGTAGTATTTACGGCGGTAACTCCTACGAGCAGTACTTC
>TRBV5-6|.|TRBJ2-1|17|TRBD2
CASSFLATTSGINEQFF
TGTGCCAGCAGCTTTCTTGCTACTACTAGCGGGATAAATGAGCAGTTCTTC
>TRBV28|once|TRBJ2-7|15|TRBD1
CASSLGQGLEYEQYF
TGTGCCAGCAGTTTGGGACAGGGGCTGGAGTACGAGCAGTACTTC
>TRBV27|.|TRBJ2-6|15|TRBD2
CASSLGRAGANVLTF
TGTGCCAGCAGTTTGGGGAGGGCTGGGGCCAACGTCCTGACTTTC
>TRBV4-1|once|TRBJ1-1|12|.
CASGSGPTEAFF
TGCGCCAGCGGTTCAGGGCCCACTGAAGCTTTCTTT
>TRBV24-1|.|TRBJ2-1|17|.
CATSDLGPGSPPNEQFF
TGTGCCACCAGTGATTTGGGGCCAGGTAGCCCCCCCAATGAGCAGTTCTTC
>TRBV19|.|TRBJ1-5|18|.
CASSTGTPRVYSNQPQHF
TGTGCCAGTAGTACGGGCACTCCTAGGGTTTATAGCAATCAGCCCCAGCATTTT
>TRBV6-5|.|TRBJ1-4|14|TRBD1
CASRLDRVNEKLFF
TGTGCCAGCAGACTTGACAGGGTAAATGAAAAACTGTTTTTT
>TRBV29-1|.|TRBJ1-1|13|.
CSVERQMNTEAFF
TGCAGCGTTGAGAGGCAGATGAACACTGAAGCTTTCTTT
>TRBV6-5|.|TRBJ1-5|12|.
CASMGISQPQHF
TGTGCCAGCATGGGAATTAGTCAGCCCCAGCATTTT
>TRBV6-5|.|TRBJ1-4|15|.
CASSYSGGRFEKLFF
TGTGCCAGCAGTTACTCAGGGGGAAGATTCGAAAAACTGTTTTTT
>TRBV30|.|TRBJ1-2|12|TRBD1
CAWAGGGYGYTF
TGTGCCTGGGCAGGGGGCGGCTATGGCTACACCTTC
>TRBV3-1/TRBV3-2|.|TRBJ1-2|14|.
CASSPLTGARGYTF
TGTGCCAGCAGCCCTCTCACTGGGGCCCGAGGCTACACCTTC
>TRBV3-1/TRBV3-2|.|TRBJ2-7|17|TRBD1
CASSLRGPTGSAYEQYF
TGTGCCAGCAGCCTAAGGGGACCGACAGGGTCGGCCTACGAGCAGTACTTC